This T cell receptor (beta chain) appears in the sequencing data of a study of identical twins. General study findings and limits: In zero-insertion analyses, partial confounding could arise from invariant MAIT and iNKT cells. Findings came from cross-sectional statistics, without long-term follow-up of donors.

The germline gives CDR1 MGHRA, CDR2 YSYEKL. The length of the CDR3 is 14 residues. This clonotype was seen a few times. No antigen is known for it. A universal primer site was created by template switching, with the cDNA bearing unique molecular identifiers. A single record per CDR3 protein comes from TCRdb applying MiXCR to the 5' RACE reads. This sample has about 1.7 million distinct CDR3 sequences, with more than 30% found just once. Only healthy Caucasians were enrolled as donors. The chain is built from TRBV4-1 and TRBJ2-4; tentatively, D is TRBD1 (6 bases). The J call may be incorrect, as the DNA end agrees better with TRBJ2-7. What was sequenced was cord blood. The TCR was taken from a newborn girl in good health. The CDR3 loop is CASSRDTIYYEQYF. CDR3 DNA: TGCGCCAGCAGCCGGGACACAATCTACTACGAGCAGTACTTC.